The present TCR beta chain was sequenced within a study of cytomegalovirus exposure and HLA in healthy donors. J was trimmed by 0 bases and V by 5 bases; bases with no gene match: 7. The CDR3 is 15 residues long. Per germline, CDR1 LNHDA and CDR2 SQIVND (reference sequence). The PCR had 60 Vbeta and 13 Jbeta primers. Sequencing used immunoSEQ multiplex PCR; TCRdb keeps in-frame clones, though not all of them. The table records 110,000 to 150,000 clones, about three quarters of them present only once. Study-wide results and caveats: Relative to equally common others, HLA-associated TCR beta chains showed greater clonal expansion in a later analysis. Presence/absence analyses assumed roughly uniform sequencing depth across donors, which may not hold. When analyzed later, the rates of TCR association showed variation by HLA locus, with DRB1 the most and HLA-C the fewest.

To note about this clone: As yet, its antigen is unknown.

The chain links TRBV19 to TRBJ2-7; 7 positions agree with TRBD2. Sequenced input: PBMCs. This TCR derives from a female donor in good health and CMV-seronegative. Written as DNA, the CDR3 is TGTGCCAGTAGTGCTGCGGGGGATGTCTCCTACGAGCAGTACTTC. It is translated as CASSAAGDVSYEQYF. The full variable domain, rest sourced from reference TRBV19 and TRBJ2-7, is DGGITQSPKYLFRKEGQNVTLSCEQNLNHDAMYWYRQDPGQGLRLIYYSQIVNDFQKGDIAEGYSVSREKKESFPLTVTSAQKNPTAFYLCASSAAGDVSYEQYFGPGTRLTVT.